This TCR beta chain was captured in a study of blood T cell repertoires in COVID-19. Across the study: The United States, Italy and Spain supplied acute and convalescent COVID-19 samples.

CDR1 is SGHTA, CDR2 FQGNSA, per germline. The V end was cut by 2 bases, the J end by 8 bases, with 24 bases between. This CDR3 has 18 amino acids. The method was immunoSEQ multiplex PCR; TCRdb's version includes in-frame clones alone and lacks a portion of them. The sample includes roughly 220,000 clones, under 90% seen only once; the top ten take 5% to 6.5%. The sequenced material came from peripheral blood. This sequence was found in an older woman who had recovered from COVID-19. The rearrangement joins TRBV7-2 to TRBJ2-2; tentative D call: TRBD1 (6 bases). The CDR3 spells CASSLQGLAVTFVGELFF. In DNA, the CDR3 is TGTGCCAGCAGCTTACAGGGGTTAGCCGTCACATTCGTGGGGGAGCTGTTTTTT.